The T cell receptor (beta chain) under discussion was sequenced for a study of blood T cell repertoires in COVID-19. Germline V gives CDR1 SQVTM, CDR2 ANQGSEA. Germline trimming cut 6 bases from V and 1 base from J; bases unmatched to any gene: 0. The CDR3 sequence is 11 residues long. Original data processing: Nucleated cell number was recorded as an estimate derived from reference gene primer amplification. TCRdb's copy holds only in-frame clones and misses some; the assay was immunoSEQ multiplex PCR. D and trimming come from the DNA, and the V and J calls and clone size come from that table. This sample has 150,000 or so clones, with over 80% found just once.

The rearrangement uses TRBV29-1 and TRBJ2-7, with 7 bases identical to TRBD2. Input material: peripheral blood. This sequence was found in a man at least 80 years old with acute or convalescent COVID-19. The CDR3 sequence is CSVRGSYEQYF. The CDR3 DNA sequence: TGCAGCGTGCGGGGGTCCTACGAGCAGTACTTC.